One T cell receptor (beta chain) is described in this entry. Its antigen is not known. This entry comes from a study of identifying expanded T cells in peripheral blood. This CDR3 contains 12 residues. Trimming took 6 bases from V and 10 from J; bases not matched to a gene: 8. Germline CDR1 SNHLY, CDR2 FYNNEI. Points from the study as a whole: Variance in clone template counts between roughly 2-week samples significantly increased with total template count across all healthy donors. Roughly 1.1 clones differed between technical replicates, versus approximately 17 and 20 over time.

Healthy donors had no documented immune events, such as infections, while sampled. The protocol was immunoSEQ multiplex PCR, while the TCRdb copy is restricted to in-frame clones and leaves out a portion. Counted here are 75,000 to 95,000 clones, approximately 90% occurring once; the ten biggest clones make up roughly 7.3%. The sequence was collected from a person between 18 and 69 years old in good health. What was sequenced was blood. The V and J genes are TRBV2 and TRBJ1-2, with TRBD1 identical over 7 bases. DNA of the CDR3: TGTGCCAGCAGGGGACAGAAGGGAGACTACACCTTC. It translates to CASRGQKGDYTF. The full variable domain, completed using reference TRBV2 and TRBJ1-2, is EPEVTQTPSHQVTQMGQEVILRCVPISNHLYFYWYRQILGQKVEFLVSFYNNEISEKSEIFDDQFSVERPDGSNFTLKIRSTKLEDSAMYFCASRGQKGDYTFGSGTRLTVV.